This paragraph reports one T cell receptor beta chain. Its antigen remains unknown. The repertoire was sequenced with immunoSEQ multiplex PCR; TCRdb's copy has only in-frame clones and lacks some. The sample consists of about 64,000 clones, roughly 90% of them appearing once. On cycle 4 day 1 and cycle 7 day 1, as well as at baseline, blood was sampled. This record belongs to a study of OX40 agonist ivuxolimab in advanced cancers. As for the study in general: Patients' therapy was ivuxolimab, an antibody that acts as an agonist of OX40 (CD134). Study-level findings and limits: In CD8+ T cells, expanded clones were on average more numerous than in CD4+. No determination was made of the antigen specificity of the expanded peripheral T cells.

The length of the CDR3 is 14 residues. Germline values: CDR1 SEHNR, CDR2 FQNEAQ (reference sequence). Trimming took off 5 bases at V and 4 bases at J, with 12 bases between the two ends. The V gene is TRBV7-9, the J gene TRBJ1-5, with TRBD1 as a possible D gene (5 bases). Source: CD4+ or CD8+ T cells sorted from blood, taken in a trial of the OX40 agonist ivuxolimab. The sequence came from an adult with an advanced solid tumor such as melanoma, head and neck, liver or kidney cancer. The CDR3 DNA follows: TGTGCCAGCAGCCATGGGGGGACTAATCAGCCCCAGCATTTT. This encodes CASSHGGTNQPQHF.